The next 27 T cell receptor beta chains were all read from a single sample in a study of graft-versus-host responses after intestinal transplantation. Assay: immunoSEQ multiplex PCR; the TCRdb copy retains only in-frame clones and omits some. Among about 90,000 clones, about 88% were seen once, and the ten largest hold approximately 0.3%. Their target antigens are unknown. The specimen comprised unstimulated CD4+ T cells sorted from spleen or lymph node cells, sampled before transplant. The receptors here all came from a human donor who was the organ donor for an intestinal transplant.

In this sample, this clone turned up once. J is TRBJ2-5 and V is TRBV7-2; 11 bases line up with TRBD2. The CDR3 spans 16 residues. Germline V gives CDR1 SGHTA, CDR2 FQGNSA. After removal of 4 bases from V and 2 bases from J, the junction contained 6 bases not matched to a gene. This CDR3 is CASSSGVAGGQETQYF. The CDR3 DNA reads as TGTGCCAGCAGCTCAGGGGTAGCGGGAGGGCAAGAGACCCAGTACTTC.

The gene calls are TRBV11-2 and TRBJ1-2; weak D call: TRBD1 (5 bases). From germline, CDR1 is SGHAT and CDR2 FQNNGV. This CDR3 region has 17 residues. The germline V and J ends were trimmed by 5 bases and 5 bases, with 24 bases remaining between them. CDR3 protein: CASSPNPISGEGYGYTF. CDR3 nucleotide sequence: TGTGCCAGCAGCCCCAACCCAATATCGGGGGAGGGGTATGGCTACACCTTC. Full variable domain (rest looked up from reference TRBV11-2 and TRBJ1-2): EAGVAQSPRYKIIEKRQSVAFWCNPISGHATLYWYQQILGQGPKLLIQFQNNGVVDDSQLPKDRFSAERLKGVDSTLKIQPAKLEDSAVYLCASSPNPISGEGYGYTFGSGTRLTVV.

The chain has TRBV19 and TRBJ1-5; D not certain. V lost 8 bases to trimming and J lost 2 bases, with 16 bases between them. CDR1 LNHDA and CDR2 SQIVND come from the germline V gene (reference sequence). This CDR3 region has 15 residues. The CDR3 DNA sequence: TGTGCCAGTGACCTGGTGGGTGGAGGCAATCAGCCCCAGCATTTT. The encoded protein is CASDLVGGGNQPQHF.

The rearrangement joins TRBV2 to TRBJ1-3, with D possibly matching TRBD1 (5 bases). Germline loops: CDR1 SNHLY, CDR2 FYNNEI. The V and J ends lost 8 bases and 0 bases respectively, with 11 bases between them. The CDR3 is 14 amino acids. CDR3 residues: CASSRDYSGNTIYF. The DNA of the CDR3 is TGTGCCAGCTCTAGGGACTACTCTGGAAACACCATATATTTT.

The CDR3 DNA follows: TGTGCCAGCAGTTACGAAGGGGGAGACACCTATGGCTACACCTTC. Protein product: CASSYEGGDTYGYTF. The rearrangement links TRBV6-5 to TRBJ1-2; perhaps TRBD1 as D (6 bases). The CDR3 totals 15 residues. Germline V CDR1 and CDR2: MNHEY, SVGAGI. The V end was cut by 2 bases, the J end by 4 bases, with 14 bases between.

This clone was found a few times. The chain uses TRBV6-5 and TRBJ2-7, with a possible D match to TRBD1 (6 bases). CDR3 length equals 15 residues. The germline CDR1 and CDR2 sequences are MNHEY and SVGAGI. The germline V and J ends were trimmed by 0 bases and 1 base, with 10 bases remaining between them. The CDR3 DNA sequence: TGTGCCAGCAGTTACTCACAGGGAAGGTCCTACGAGCAGTACTTC. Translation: CASSYSQGRSYEQYF.

For the CDR3, the DNA is TGTGCCAGCAGCCCTCTACGGTCGAGCGGGAGCGTGTCGGGCACAGATACGCAGTATTTT. This sequence encodes CASSPLRSSGSVSGTDTQYF. The gene calls are TRBV4-2 and TRBJ2-3; 8 bases fit TRBD2. The germline V gene encodes CDR1 LGHNA and CDR2 YNFKEQ. CDR3 length equals 20 residues. The V and J ends lost 4 bases and 1 base, in that order; junction bases with no gene match: 19.

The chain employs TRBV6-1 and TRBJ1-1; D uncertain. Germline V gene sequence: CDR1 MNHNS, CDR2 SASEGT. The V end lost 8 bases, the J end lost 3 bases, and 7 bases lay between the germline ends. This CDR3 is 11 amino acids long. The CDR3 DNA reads TGTGCCAGCCGGGTGGACACTGAAGCTTTCTTT. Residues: CASRVDTEAFF.

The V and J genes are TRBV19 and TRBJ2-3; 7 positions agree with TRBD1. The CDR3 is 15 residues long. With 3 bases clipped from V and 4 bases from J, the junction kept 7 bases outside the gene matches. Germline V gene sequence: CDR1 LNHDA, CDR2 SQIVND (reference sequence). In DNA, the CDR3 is TGTGCCAGTAGTATCCGACAGGGACACGCAGATACGCAGTATTTT. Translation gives CASSIRQGHADTQYF.

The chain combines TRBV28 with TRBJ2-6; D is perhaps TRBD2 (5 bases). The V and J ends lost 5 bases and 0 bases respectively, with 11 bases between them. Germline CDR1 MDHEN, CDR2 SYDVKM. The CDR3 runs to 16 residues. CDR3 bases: TGTGCCAGCAGTCCTCTCGCGGGCTCTGGGGCCAACGTCCTGACTTTC. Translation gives CASSPLAGSGANVLTF.

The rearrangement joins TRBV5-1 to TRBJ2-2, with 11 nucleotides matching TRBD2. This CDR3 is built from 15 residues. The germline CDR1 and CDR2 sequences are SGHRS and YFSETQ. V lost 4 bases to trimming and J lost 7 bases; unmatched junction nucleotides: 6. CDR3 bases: TGCGCCAGCAGCCTCGGACTAGCGGGTGACGGGGAGCTGTTTTTT. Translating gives CASSLGLAGDGELFF.

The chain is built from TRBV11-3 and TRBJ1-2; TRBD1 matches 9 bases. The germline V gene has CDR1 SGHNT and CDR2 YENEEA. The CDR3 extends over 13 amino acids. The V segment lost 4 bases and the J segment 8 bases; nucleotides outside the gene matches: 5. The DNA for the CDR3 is TGTGCCAGCAGCTCCGGGACAGGGATCGGCTACACCTTC. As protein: CASSSGTGIGYTF.

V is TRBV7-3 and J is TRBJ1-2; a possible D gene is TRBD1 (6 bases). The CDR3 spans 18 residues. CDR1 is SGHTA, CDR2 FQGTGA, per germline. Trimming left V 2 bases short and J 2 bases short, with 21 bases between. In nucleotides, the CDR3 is TGTGCCAGCAGCTTACTCCCCCCCCGCGCAGGGGTGAACTATGGCTACACCTTC. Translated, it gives CASSLLPPRAGVNYGYTF.

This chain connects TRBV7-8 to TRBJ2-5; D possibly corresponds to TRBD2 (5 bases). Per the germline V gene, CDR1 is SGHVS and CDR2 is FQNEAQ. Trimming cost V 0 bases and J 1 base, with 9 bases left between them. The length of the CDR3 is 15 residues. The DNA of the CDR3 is TGTGCCAGCAGCTTAGCGCTGCGGGTCCAAGAGACCCAGTACTTC. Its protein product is CASSLALRVQETQYF.

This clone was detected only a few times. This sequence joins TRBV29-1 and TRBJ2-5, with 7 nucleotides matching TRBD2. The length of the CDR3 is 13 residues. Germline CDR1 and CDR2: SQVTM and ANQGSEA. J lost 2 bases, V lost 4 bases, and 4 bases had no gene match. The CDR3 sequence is CSVAGRDQETQYF. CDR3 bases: TGCAGCGTTGCAGGGAGGGATCAAGAGACCCAGTACTTC.

This CDR3 is CASQEVRRDTQYF. Written as DNA, the CDR3 is TGTGCCAGCCAAGAGGTGAGAAGAGATACGCAGTATTTT. The rearrangement joins TRBV6-1 to TRBJ2-3; no firm D call. The V gene lost 8 bases and the J gene lost 5 bases, with 14 bases spanning the gap. The CDR3 spans 13 residues. CDR1 is MNHNS and CDR2 is SASEGT in the germline V gene.

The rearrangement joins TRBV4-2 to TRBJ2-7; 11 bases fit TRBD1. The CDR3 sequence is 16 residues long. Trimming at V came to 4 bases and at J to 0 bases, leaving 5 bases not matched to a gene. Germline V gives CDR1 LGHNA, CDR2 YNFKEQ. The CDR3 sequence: CASSPDRGRASYEQYF. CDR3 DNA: TGTGCCAGCAGCCCGGACAGGGGGCGGGCCTCCTACGAGCAGTACTTC.

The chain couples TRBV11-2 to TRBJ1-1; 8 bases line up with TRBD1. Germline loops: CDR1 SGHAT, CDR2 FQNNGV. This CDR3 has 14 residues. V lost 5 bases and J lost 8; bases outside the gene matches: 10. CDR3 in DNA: TGTGCCAGCAGCCTGGACAGGGTGGGATCCGAAGCTTTCTTT. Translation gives CASSLDRVGSEAFF.

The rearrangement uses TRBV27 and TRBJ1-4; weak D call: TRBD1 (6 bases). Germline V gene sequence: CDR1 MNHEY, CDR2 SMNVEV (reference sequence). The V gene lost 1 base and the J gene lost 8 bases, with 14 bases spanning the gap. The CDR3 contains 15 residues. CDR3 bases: TGTGCCAGCAGTTTATGGGGGACATCGGGGGAAAAACTGTTTTTT. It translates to CASSLWGTSGEKLFF. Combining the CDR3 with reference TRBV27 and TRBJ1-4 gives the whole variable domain EAQVTQNPRYLITVTGKKLTVTCSQNMNHEYMSWYRQDPGLGLRQIYYSMNVEVTDKGDVPEGYKVSRKEKRNFPLILESPSPNQTSLYFCASSLWGTSGEKLFFGSGTQLSVL.

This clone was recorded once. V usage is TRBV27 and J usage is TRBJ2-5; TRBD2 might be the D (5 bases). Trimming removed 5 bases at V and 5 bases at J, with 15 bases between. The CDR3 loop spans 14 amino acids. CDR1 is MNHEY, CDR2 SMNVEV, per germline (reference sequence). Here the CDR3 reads CASSGLAMKETQYF. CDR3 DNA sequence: TGTGCCAGCAGTGGACTGGCGATGAAGGAGACCCAGTACTTC.

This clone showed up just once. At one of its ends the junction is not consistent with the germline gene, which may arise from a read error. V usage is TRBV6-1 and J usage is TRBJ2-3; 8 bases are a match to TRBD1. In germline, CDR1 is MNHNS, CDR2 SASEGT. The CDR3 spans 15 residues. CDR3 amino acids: CANSVDRVPGDTQYF. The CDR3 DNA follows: TGTGCCAACAGTGTGGACAGGGTTCCGGGAGATACGCAGTATTTT.

The CDR3 nucleotides read TGTGCCACCGCCCCGGATAGGAGAGCGGGGACCCAGTACTTC. Translation gives CATAPDRRAGTQYF. The gene calls are TRBV7-9 and TRBJ2-5; D is possibly TRBD2 (6 bases). Germline CDR1 and CDR2: SEHNR and FQNEAQ (reference sequence). V was shortened by 10 bases and J by 7 bases, with 22 bases between the two germline ends. This CDR3 has 14 residues.

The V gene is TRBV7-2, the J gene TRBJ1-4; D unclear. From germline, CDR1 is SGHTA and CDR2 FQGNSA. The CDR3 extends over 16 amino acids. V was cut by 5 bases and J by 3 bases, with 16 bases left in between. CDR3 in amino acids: CASSIKVRGANEKLFF. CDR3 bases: TGTGCCAGCAGCATAAAGGTCCGCGGGGCTAATGAAAAACTGTTTTTT. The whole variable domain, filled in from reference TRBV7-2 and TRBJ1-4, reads GAGVSQSPSNKVTEKGKDVELRCDPISGHTALYWYRQSLGQGLEFLIYFQGNSAPDKSGLPSDRFSAERTGGSVSTLTIQRTQQEDSAVYLCASSIKVRGANEKLFFGSGTQLSVL.

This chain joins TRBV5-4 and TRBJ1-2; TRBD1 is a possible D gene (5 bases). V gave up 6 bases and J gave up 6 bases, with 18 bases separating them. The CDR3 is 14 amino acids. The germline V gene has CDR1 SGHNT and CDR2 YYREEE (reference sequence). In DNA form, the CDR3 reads TGTGCCAGCACTAACGGGGGGTTTCGAGATGGCTACACCTTC. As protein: CASTNGGFRDGYTF.

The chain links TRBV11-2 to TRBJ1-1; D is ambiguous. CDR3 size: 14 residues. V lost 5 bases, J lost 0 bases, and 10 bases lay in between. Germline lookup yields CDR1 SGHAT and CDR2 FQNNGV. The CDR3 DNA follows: TGTGCCAGCAGCAAAAACACCCTGAACACTGAAGCTTTCTTT. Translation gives CASSKNTLNTEAFF. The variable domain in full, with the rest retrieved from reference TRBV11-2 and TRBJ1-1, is EAGVAQSPRYKIIEKRQSVAFWCNPISGHATLYWYQQILGQGPKLLIQFQNNGVVDDSQLPKDRFSAERLKGVDSTLKIQPAKLEDSAVYLCASSKNTLNTEAFFGQGTRLTVV.

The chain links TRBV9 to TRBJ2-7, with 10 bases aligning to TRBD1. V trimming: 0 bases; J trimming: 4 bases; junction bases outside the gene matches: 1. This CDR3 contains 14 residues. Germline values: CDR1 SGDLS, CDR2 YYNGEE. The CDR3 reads CASSVGDRGYEQYF. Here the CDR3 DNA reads TGTGCCAGCAGCGTAGGGGACAGGGGTTACGAGCAGTACTTC.

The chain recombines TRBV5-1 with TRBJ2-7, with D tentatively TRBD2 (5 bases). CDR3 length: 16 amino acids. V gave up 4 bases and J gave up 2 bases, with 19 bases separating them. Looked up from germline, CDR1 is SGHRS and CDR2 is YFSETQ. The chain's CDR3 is CASSPSGKGVPYEQYF. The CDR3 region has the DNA TGCGCCAGCAGCCCTTCCGGGAAGGGCGTCCCCTACGAGCAGTACTTC.